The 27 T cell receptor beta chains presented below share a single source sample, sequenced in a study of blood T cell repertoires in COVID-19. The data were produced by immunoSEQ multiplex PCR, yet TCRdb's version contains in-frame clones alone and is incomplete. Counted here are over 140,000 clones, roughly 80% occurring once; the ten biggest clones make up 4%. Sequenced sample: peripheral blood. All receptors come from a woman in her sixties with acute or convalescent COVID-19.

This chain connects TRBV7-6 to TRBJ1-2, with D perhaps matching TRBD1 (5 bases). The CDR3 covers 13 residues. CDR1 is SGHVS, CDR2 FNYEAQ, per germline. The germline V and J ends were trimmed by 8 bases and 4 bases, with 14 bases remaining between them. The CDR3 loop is CASGGDGPYGYTF. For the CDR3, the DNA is TGTGCCAGCGGGGGGGACGGACCCTATGGCTACACCTTC.

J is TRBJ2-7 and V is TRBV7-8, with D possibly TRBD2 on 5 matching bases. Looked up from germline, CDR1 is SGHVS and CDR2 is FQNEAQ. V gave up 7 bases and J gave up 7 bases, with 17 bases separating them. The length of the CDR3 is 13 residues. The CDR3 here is CASKQDRPGEQYF. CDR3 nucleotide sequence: TGTGCCAGCAAGCAGGACCGTCCGGGGGAGCAGTACTTC. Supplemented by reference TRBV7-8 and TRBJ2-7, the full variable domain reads GAGVSQSPRYKVAKRGQDVALRCDPISGHVSLFWYQQALGQGPEFLTYFQNEAQLDKSGLPSDRFFAERPEGSVSTLKIQRTQQEDSAVYLCASKQDRPGEQYFGPGTRLTVT.

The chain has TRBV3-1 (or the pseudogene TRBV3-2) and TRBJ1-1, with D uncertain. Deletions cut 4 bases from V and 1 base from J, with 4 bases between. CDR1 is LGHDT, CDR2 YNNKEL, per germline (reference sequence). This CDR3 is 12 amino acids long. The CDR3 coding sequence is TGTGCCAGCAGCCGCAGGAACACTGAAGCTTTCTTT. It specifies CASSRRNTEAFF.

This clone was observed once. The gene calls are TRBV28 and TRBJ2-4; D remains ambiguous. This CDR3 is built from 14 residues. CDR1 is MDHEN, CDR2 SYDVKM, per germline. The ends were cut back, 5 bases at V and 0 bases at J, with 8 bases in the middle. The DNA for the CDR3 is TGTGCCAGCAGTGAAGGAGTAGCCAAAAACATTCAGTACTTC. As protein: CASSEGVAKNIQYF.

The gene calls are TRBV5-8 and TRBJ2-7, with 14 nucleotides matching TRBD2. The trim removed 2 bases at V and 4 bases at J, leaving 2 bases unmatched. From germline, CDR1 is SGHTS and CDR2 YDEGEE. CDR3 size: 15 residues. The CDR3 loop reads CASSLGTSGSYEQYF. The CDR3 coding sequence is TGTGCCAGCAGCTTAGGGACTAGCGGGAGTTACGAGCAGTACTTC.

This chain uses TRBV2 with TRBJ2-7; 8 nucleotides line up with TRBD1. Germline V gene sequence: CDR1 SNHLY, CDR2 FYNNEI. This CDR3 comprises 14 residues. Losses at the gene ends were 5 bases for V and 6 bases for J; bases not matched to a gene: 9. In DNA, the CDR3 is TGTGCCAGCAGTCGCCCCGGACAGGGAGTCGAGCAGTACTTC. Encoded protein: CASSRPGQGVEQYF.

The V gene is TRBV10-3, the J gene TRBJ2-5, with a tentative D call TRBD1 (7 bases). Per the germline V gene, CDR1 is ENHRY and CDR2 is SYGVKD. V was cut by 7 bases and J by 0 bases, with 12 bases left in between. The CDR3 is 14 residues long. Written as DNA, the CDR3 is TGTGCCATCAATCCAGGGGGGTACCAAGAGACCCAGTACTTC. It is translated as CAINPGGYQETQYF.

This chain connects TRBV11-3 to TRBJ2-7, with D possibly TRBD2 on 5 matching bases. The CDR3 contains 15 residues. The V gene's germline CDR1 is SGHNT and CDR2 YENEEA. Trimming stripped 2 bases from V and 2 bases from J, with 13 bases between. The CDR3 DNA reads TGTGCCAGCAGCTTAATCGGCGGGTACACCTACGAGCAGTACTTC. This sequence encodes CASSLIGGYTYEQYF.

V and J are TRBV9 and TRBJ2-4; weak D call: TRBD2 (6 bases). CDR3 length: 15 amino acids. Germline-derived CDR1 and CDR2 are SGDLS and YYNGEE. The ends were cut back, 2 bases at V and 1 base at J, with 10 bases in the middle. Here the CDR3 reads CASSVWGEAKNIQYF. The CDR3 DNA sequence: TGTGCCAGCAGCGTCTGGGGGGAGGCCAAAAACATTCAGTACTTC.

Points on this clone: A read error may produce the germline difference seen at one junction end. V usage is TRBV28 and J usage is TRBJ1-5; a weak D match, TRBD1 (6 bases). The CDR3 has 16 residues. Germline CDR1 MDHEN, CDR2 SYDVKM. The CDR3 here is CASNLGETGSYQPQHF. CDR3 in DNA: TGTGCCAGCAATTTAGGGGAGACAGGAAGTTATCAGCCCCAGCATTTT.

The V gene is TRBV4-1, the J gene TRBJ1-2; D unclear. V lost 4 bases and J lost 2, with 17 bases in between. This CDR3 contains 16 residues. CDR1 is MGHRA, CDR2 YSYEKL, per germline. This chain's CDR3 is CASSPLQRRPNYGYTF. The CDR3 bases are TGCGCCAGCAGCCCCTTACAGAGGAGGCCCAACTATGGCTACACCTTC.

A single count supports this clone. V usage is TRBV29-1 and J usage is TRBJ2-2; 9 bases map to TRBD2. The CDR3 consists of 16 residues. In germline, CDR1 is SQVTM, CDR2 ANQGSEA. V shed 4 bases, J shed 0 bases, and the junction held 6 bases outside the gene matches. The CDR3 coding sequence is TGCAGCGTTGTGCTGCTAGCGGGGACGAACACCGGGGAGCTGTTTTTT. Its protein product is CSVVLLAGTNTGELFF.

CDR3 DNA: TGTGCCAGCGGACCGGGACTACGGAGCGAAAAACTGTTTTTT. Encoded protein: CASGPGLRSEKLFF. The chain recombines TRBV28 with TRBJ1-4; TRBD1 is a possible D gene (5 bases). The CDR3 runs 14 residues. Trimming shortened V by 8 bases and J by 8 bases, and 18 bases separated the two germline ends. CDR1 and CDR2 (germline): MDHEN, SYDVKM.

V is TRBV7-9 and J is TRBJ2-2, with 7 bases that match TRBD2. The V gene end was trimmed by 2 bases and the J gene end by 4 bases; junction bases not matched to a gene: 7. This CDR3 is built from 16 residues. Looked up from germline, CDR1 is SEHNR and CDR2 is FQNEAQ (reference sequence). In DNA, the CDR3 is TGTGCCAGCAGCTTATTGGGAGGGCCGGGCACCGGGGAGCTGTTTTTT. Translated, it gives CASSLLGGPGTGELFF. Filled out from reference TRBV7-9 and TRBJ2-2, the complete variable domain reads DTGVSQNPRHKITKRGQNVTFRCDPISEHNRLYWYRQTLGQGPEFLTYFQNEAQLEKSRLLSDRFSAERPKGSFSTLEIQRTEQGDSAMYLCASSLLGGPGTGELFFGEGSRLTVL.

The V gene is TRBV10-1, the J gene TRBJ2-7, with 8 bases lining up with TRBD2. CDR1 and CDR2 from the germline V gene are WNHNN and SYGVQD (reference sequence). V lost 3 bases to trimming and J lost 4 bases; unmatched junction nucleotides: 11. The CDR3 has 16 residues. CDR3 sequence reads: CASSDPRTSGQYEQYF. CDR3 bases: TGCGCCAGCAGTGATCCCCGAACTAGCGGTCAATACGAGCAGTACTTC.

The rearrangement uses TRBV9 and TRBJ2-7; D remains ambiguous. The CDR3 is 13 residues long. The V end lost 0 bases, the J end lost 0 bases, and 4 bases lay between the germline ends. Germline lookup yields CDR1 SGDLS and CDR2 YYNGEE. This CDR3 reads CASSVGHSYEQYF. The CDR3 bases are TGTGCCAGCAGCGTAGGACACTCCTACGAGCAGTACTTC.

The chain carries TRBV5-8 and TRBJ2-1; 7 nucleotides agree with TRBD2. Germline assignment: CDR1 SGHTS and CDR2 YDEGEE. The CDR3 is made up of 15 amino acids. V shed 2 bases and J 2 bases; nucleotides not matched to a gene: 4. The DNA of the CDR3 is TGTGCCAGCAGCTTAGCGGGAACCCCCTACAATGAGCAGTTCTTC. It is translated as CASSLAGTPYNEQFF.

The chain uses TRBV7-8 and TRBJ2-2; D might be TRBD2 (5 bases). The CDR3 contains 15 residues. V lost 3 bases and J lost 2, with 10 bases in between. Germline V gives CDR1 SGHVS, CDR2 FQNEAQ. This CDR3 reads CASSFGEYNTGELFF. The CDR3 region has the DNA TGTGCCAGCAGCTTCGGGGAGTACAACACCGGGGAGCTGTTTTTT.

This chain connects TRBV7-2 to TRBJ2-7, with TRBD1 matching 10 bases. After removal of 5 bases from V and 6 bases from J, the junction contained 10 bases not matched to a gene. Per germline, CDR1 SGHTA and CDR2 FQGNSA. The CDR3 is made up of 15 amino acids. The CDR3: CASSMHRDRGVEQYF. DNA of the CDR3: TGTGCCAGCAGCATGCACCGGGACAGGGGCGTCGAGCAGTACTTC.

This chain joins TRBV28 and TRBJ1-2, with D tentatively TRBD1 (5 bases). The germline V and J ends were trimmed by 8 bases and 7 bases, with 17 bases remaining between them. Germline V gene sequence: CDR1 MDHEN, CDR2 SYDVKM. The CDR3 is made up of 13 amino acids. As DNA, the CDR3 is TGTGCCAGCCGACCCGGTGGGCAGGGTGGCTACACCTTC. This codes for CASRPGGQGGYTF.

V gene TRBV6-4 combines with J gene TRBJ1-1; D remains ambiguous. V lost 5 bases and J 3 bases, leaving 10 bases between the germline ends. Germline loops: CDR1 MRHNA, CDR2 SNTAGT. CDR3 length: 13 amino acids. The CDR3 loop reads CASSWSWDTEAFF. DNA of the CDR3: TGTGCCAGCAGTTGGAGTTGGGACACTGAAGCTTTCTTT.

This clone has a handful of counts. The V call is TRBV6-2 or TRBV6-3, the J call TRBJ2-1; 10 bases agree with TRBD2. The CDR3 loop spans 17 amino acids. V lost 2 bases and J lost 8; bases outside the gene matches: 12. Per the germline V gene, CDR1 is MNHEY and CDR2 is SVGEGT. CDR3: CASSYEPSSGRRYEQFF. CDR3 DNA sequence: TGTGCCAGCAGTTACGAACCTTCTAGCGGGAGAAGGTATGAGCAGTTCTTC.

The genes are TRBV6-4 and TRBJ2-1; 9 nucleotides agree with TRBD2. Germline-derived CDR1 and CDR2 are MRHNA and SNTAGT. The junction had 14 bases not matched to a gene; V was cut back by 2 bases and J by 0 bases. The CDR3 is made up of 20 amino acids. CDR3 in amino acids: CASSDGLAGTQDRSYNEQFF. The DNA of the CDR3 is TGTGCCAGCAGTGACGGCCTAGCGGGAACCCAGGATCGCTCCTACAATGAGCAGTTCTTC.

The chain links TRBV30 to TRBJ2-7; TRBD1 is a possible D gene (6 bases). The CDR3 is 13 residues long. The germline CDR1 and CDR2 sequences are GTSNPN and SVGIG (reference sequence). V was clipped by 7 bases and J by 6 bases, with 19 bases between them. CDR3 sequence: CASSGGAYLEQYF. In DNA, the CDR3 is TGTGCCTCGTCTGGGGGCGCGTATCTCGAGCAGTACTTC.

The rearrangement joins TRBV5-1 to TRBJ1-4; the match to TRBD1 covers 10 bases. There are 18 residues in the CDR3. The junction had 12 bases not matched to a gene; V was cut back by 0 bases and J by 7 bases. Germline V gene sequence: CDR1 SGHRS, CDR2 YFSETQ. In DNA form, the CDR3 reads TGCGCCAGCAGCTTGGCAGTGACAGGGGGCGCTTATGGTGAAAAACTGTTTTTT. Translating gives CASSLAVTGGAYGEKLFF.

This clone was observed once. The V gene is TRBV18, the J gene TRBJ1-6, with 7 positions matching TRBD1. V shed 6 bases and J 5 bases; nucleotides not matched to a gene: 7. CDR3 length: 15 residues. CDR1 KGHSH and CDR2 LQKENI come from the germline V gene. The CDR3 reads CASSPGTANNSPLHF. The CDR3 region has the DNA TGTGCCAGCTCGCCCGGGACAGCCAATAATTCACCCCTCCACTTT. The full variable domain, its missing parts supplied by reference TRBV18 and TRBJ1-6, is NAGVMQNPRHLVRRRGQEARLRCSPMKGHSHVYWYRQLPEEGLKFMVYLQKENIIDESGMPKERFSAEFPKEGPSILRIQQVVRGDSAAYFCASSPGTANNSPLHFGNGTRLTVT.

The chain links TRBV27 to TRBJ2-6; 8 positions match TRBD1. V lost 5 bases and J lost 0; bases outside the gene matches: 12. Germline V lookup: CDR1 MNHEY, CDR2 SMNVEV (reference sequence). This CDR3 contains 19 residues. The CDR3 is CASSTSVGTGLSGANVLTF. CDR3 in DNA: TGTGCCAGCAGTACATCGGTAGGGACAGGCCTCTCTGGGGCCAACGTCCTGACTTTC.